One sample yielded the 30 T cell receptor beta chains listed below, sequenced in a study of shared clonotypes between healthy human individuals. Clones were sequenced by immunoSEQ multiplex PCR, and TCRdb holds only the in-frame ones, with some missing. The sample carries approximately 2.5 million clones, more than 90% recorded once. The sequencing sample was made of naive CD4+ T cells sorted from blood. The subset was: CD45RA+ positively selected. These receptor sequences come from a young man in good health.

The rearrangement joins TRBV30 to TRBJ2-2; TRBD1 aligns across 11 bases. V gave up 5 bases and J gave up 7 bases; unmatched junction bases: 6. The germline V gene encodes CDR1 GTSNPN and CDR2 SVGIG (reference sequence). This CDR3 is 14 amino acids long. The CDR3 is CAWSRTGGIGELFF. The DNA of the CDR3 is TGTGCCTGGTCAAGGACAGGGGGCATCGGGGAGCTGTTTTTT.

The chain carries TRBV4-1 and TRBJ2-3; D is uncertain. V gave up 0 bases and J gave up 7 bases, with 8 bases separating them. Germline lookup yields CDR1 MGHRA and CDR2 YSYEKL. CDR3 length: 13 residues. As DNA, the CDR3 is TGCGCCAGCAGCCAAGATATAGCTTATACGCAGTATTTT. Protein: CASSQDIAYTQYF.

The chain joins TRBV7-2 to TRBJ1-2; 7 nucleotides align to TRBD1. Germline lookup yields CDR1 SGHTA and CDR2 FQGNSA. The CDR3 runs to 15 residues. V lost 5 bases and J lost 1; bases outside the gene matches: 7. Written as DNA, the CDR3 is TGTGCCAGCAGCCCATGGGCAGGGGGTAACTATGGCTACACCTTC. As protein: CASSPWAGGNYGYTF.

The V gene is TRBV14, the J gene TRBJ2-7, with D unresolved. In germline, CDR1 is SGHDN, CDR2 FVKESK. This CDR3 has 16 residues. V lost 4 bases and J 6 bases, leaving 22 bases between the germline ends. The CDR3 loop reads CASSLFAETTPLEQYF. Here the CDR3 DNA reads TGTGCCAGCAGCCTTTTCGCGGAAACTACCCCGCTCGAGCAGTACTTC.

V and J are TRBV10-3 and TRBJ1-6, with 9 bases identical to TRBD1. Germline-derived CDR1 and CDR2 are ENHRY and SYGVKD. This CDR3 is 15 amino acids long. V lost 6 bases and J lost 10; bases outside the gene matches: 10. The CDR3 is CAISQTGTGNSPLHF. CDR3 in DNA: TGTGCCATCAGCCAGACCGGGACAGGGAACTCACCCCTCCACTTT.

This clone was observed a single time. The chain recombines TRBV7-2 with TRBJ1-2, with D possibly being TRBD1 (6 bases). V lost 1 base, J lost 4 bases, and 13 bases lay in between. Germline CDR1 is SGHTA and CDR2 is FQGNSA. This CDR3 spans 15 amino acids. CDR3: CASSLDLTGTYGYTF. For the CDR3, the DNA is TGTGCCAGCAGCTTAGATCTCACAGGGACCTATGGCTACACCTTC.

V is TRBV7-2 and J is TRBJ2-7; TRBD1 matches at 9 bases. CDR1 is SGHTA and CDR2 is FQGNSA in the germline V gene. The CDR3 extends over 14 amino acids. Trimming cost V 5 bases and J 7 bases; bases outside gene matches: 9. The CDR3 loop is CASSVRTGVGEQYF. In DNA form, the CDR3 reads TGTGCCAGCAGCGTACGGACAGGGGTGGGAGAGCAGTACTTC.

As for this clone: Relative to the germline gene, one junction end is altered; a read error may explain this. The gene calls are TRBV7-2 and TRBJ1-3; D is unclear. The length of the CDR3 is 11 residues. Germline V CDR1 and CDR2: SGHTA, FQGNSA. In DNA form, the CDR3 reads TGTGCCAGCAGCGTAGCCAACACCATATATTTT. This codes for CASSVANTIYF. Variable domain in full (rest from reference TRBV7-2 and TRBJ1-3): GAGVSQSPSNKVTEKGKDVELRCDPISGHTALYWYRQSLGQGLEFLIYFQGNSAPDKSGLPSDRFSAERTGGSVSTLTIQRTQQEDSAVYLCASSVANTIYFGEGSWLTVV.

The chain carries TRBV7-2 and TRBJ1-1; possibly TRBD1 for D (5 bases). The germline gives CDR1 SGHTA, CDR2 FQGNSA. V lost 2 bases, J lost 4 bases, and 8 bases lay in between. This CDR3 contains 13 residues. This CDR3 is CASSLWDATEAFF. DNA for the CDR3: TGTGCCAGCAGCTTATGGGACGCCACTGAAGCTTTCTTT.

This clone has a single count. The chain carries TRBV28 and TRBJ1-6; the D gene is possibly TRBD1 (5 bases). The CDR3 loop spans 16 amino acids. Germline V CDR1 and CDR2: MDHEN, SYDVKM. With 4 bases removed from V and 5 bases from J, the gap between germline ends came to 15 bases. CDR3 DNA: TGTGCCAGCAGTTCTTCCGGTGGGGGAAATAATTCACCCCTCCACTTT. As protein: CASSSSGGGNNSPLHF.

The chain uses TRBV5-5 and TRBJ2-5; no reliable D call. Germline values: CDR1 SGHKS, CDR2 YYEKEE (reference sequence). CDR3 size: 13 residues. V was cut by 5 bases and J by 5 bases, with 13 bases left in between. The CDR3 is CASSRQVDETQYF. The CDR3 nucleotides are TGTGCCAGCAGTCGCCAAGTTGACGAGACCCAGTACTTC.

The chain recombines TRBV11-2 with TRBJ2-4; 7 bases fit TRBD2. The CDR3 is 18 amino acids. J lost 1 base, V lost 5 bases, and 14 bases had no gene match. CDR1 and CDR2 (germline): SGHAT, FQNNGV. CDR3 DNA: TGTGCCAGCAGCACCGGGACTAAGGTGGTCGGGGCCAAAAACATTCAGTACTTC. Translated: CASSTGTKVVGAKNIQYF. The full variable domain, completed using reference TRBV11-2 and TRBJ2-4, is EAGVAQSPRYKIIEKRQSVAFWCNPISGHATLYWYQQILGQGPKLLIQFQNNGVVDDSQLPKDRFSAERLKGVDSTLKIQPAKLEDSAVYLCASSTGTKVVGAKNIQYFGAGTRLSVL.

The chain couples TRBV19 to TRBJ2-7; 12 bases match TRBD2. V lost 0 bases, J lost 0 bases, and 9 bases stayed unmatched. CDR1 is LNHDA and CDR2 is SQIVND in the germline V gene (reference sequence). This CDR3 comprises 19 residues. The CDR3 region has the DNA TGTGCCAGTAGTATAGACCTTCCGGGACTAGCGGGTGTCTCCTACGAGCAGTACTTC. Translated: CASSIDLPGLAGVSYEQYF.

The chain carries TRBV10-3 and TRBJ1-1; 7 bases are shared with TRBD1. V dropped 11 bases and J dropped 1; count of bases not matched to a gene: 7. This CDR3 has 13 residues. Germline V gene sequence: CDR1 ENHRY, CDR2 SYGVKD. The CDR3 DNA sequence: TGTGCCGCAGGGCAGGGGGGGAACACTGAAGCTTTCTTT. This translates into CAAGQGGNTEAFF.

The J gene is TRBJ2-7, the V gene TRBV18; 9 nucleotides match TRBD1. Germline loops: CDR1 KGHSH, CDR2 LQKENI. This CDR3 has 15 residues. J lost 3 bases, V lost 4 bases, and 7 bases had no gene match. CDR3 region: CASSQRTGDDYEQYF. CDR3 bases: TGTGCCAGCTCACAACGGACAGGGGACGACTACGAGCAGTACTTC. The whole variable domain, remainder taken from reference TRBV18 and TRBJ2-7, is NAGVMQNPRHLVRRRGQEARLRCSPMKGHSHVYWYRQLPEEGLKFMVYLQKENIIDESGMPKERFSAEFPKEGPSILRIQQVVRGDSAAYFCASSQRTGDDYEQYFGPGTRLTVT.

The chain recombines TRBV6-4 with TRBJ1-2; no definite D call. The V end lost 2 bases, the J end lost 4 bases, and 11 bases lay between the germline ends. Per the germline V gene, CDR1 is MRHNA and CDR2 is SNTAGT. The CDR3 spans 14 residues. CDR3 region: CASSDEGASYGYTF. The CDR3, as DNA: TGTGCCAGCAGTGACGAAGGAGCGAGCTATGGCTACACCTTC.

V and J are TRBV5-1 and TRBJ2-6; D is ambiguous. Germline V CDR1 and CDR2: SGHRS, YFSETQ. This CDR3 contains 14 residues. CDR3 DNA sequence: TGCGCATCTACCTCCGGGTCTGGGGCCAACGTCCTGACTTTC. This gives the protein CASTSGSGANVLTF.

This chain joins TRBV5-1 and TRBJ1-2; a weak D match, TRBD1 (6 bases). This CDR3 comprises 13 residues. Germline CDR1 is SGHRS and CDR2 is YFSETQ. V was shortened by 4 bases and J by 8 bases, with 15 bases between the two germline ends. CDR3 region: CASSVDSNWGYTF. CDR3 nucleotides: TGCGCCAGCAGCGTGGACAGTAACTGGGGCTACACCTTC.

V usage is TRBV7-2 and J usage is TRBJ2-3; TRBD1 agrees at 7 bases. V was clipped by 3 bases and J by 3 bases; unmatched bases: 6. Per germline, CDR1 SGHTA and CDR2 FQGNSA. The length of the CDR3 is 15 residues. The CDR3 nucleotides are TGTGCCAGCAGCTTCCGGGGACAGACAACAGATACGCAGTATTTT. Protein product: CASSFRGQTTDTQYF.

The rearrangement uses TRBV7-2 and TRBJ1-6; maybe TRBD1 (5 bases). The germline V gene has CDR1 SGHTA and CDR2 FQGNSA. This CDR3 has 13 amino acids. Trimming took off 4 bases at V and 8 bases at J, with 9 bases between the two ends. CDR3 nucleotides: TGTGCCAGCAGCTACCAGACAGATTCACCCCTCCACTTT. This translates into CASSYQTDSPLHF.

The chain combines TRBV7-8 with TRBJ2-7; 8 bases map to TRBD1. CDR1 SGHVS and CDR2 FQNEAQ come from the germline V gene. Losses at the gene ends were 9 bases for V and 0 bases for J; bases not matched to a gene: 7. CDR3 length: 14 residues. The CDR3 loop reads CASTSDRDSYEQYF. The DNA for the CDR3 is TGTGCCAGTACCTCGGACAGGGACTCCTACGAGCAGTACTTC.

The chain has TRBV19 and TRBJ2-4, with D perhaps given as TRBD1 or TRBD2 (5 bases each). V was cut by 6 bases and J by 9 bases, with 15 bases left in between. Germline assignment: CDR1 LNHDA and CDR2 SQIVND (reference sequence). CDR3 size: 13 residues. Here the CDR3 DNA reads TGTGCCAGTAGGTTTCAGGGAGAGGGCATTCAGTACTTC. Translating it yields CASRFQGEGIQYF. The full variable domain, completed using reference TRBV19 and TRBJ2-4, is DGGITQSPKYLFRKEGQNVTLSCEQNLNHDAMYWYRQDPGQGLRLIYYSQIVNDFQKGDIAEGYSVSREKKESFPLTVTSAQKNPTAFYLCASRFQGEGIQYFGAGTRLSVL.

This clone was found once. This chain connects TRBV15 to TRBJ1-1; 9 positions agree with TRBD1. CDR1 is LNHNV and CDR2 is YYDKDF in the germline V gene (reference sequence). The ends lost 0 bases at V and 11 bases at J; junction bases unmatched: 1. This CDR3 spans 12 amino acids. Here the CDR3 reads CATSRETGGAFF. In DNA form, the CDR3 reads TGTGCCACCAGCAGAGAGACAGGGGGGGCTTTCTTT.

The rearrangement links TRBV5-1 to TRBJ2-3; possibly TRBD1 for D (6 bases). V lost 3 bases and J lost 4, with 12 bases in between. This CDR3 is 14 amino acids long. From germline, CDR1 is SGHRS and CDR2 YFSETQ. This CDR3 is CASSSGVIADTQYF. In DNA, the CDR3 is TGCGCCAGCAGCTCAGGGGTTATCGCAGATACGCAGTATTTT.

The chain employs TRBV7-9 and TRBJ2-5; D not resolved. The CDR3 has 14 residues. Germline V CDR1 and CDR2: SEHNR, FQNEAQ (reference sequence). The V gene lost 4 bases and the J gene lost 5 bases, with 14 bases spanning the gap. DNA for the CDR3: TGTGCCAGCAGCTCTTCCACGGGTGCGGAGACCCAGTACTTC. Residues: CASSSSTGAETQYF.

Concerning this clone itself: The same CDR3 arises from other DNA sequences in this sample as well. The V and J genes are TRBV18 and TRBJ1-1; the D is unclear. The CDR3 is made up of 13 amino acids. V shed 3 bases and J shed 3 bases, with 8 bases lying between them. CDR1 is KGHSH, CDR2 LQKENI, per germline. The CDR3 coding sequence is TGTGCCAGCTCACCGGACCTTGACACTGAAGCTTTCTTT. This encodes CASSPDLDTEAFF.

The J gene is TRBJ1-6, the V gene TRBV6-6; D is uncertain. Germline-derived CDR1 and CDR2 are MNHNY and SVGAGI (reference sequence). V lost 6 bases, J lost 9 bases, and 12 bases lay in between. The CDR3 runs 13 residues. The CDR3 loop reads CASRISQISPLHF. CDR3 coding DNA: TGTGCCAGCAGAATATCTCAGATTTCACCCCTCCACTTT.

The chain has TRBV18 and TRBJ2-5, with D hard to call. Trimming took 3 bases from V and 2 from J, leaving 10 bases between them. Germline values: CDR1 KGHSH, CDR2 LQKENI. The CDR3 is 14 residues long. The CDR3 spells CASSPRKGQETQYF. For the CDR3, the DNA is TGTGCCAGCTCACCCCGAAAGGGACAAGAGACCCAGTACTTC.

The chain uses TRBV6-5 and TRBJ1-2; D perhaps matches TRBD1 (5 bases). Germline loops: CDR1 MNHEY, CDR2 SVGAGI. V shed 7 bases and J shed 2 bases, with 8 bases lying between them. This CDR3 is built from 12 residues. CDR3 region: CASKEGNYGYTF. DNA of the CDR3: TGTGCCAGCAAGGAGGGGAACTATGGCTACACCTTC.

The V call is TRBV10-2, the J call TRBJ2-5; 9 nucleotides line up with TRBD2. Germline CDR1 reads WSHSY; CDR2 reads SAAADI. The CDR3 contains 14 residues. V shed 2 bases, J shed 5 bases, and the junction held 3 bases outside the gene matches. The CDR3 DNA reads TGCGCCAGCAGTGAGGCGGGGGGGCGCGAGACCCAGTACTTC. The encoded protein is CASSEAGGRETQYF.